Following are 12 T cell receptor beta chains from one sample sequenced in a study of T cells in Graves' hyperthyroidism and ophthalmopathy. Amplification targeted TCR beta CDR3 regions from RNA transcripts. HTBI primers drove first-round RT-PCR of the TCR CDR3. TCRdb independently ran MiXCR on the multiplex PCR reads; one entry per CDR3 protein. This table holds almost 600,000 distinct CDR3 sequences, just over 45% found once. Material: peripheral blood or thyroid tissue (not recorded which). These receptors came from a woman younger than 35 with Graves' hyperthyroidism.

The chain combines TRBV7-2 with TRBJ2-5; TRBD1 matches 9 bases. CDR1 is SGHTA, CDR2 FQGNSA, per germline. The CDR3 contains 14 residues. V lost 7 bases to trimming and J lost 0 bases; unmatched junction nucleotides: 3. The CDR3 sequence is CASKRQGDQETQYF. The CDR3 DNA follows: TGTGCCAGCAAAAGACAGGGGGACCAAGAGACCCAGTACTTC.

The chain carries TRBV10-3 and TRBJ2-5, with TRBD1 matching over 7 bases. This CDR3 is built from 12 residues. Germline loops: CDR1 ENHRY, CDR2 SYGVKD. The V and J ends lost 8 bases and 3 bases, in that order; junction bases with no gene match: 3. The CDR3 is CAIGTEKETQYF. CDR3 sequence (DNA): TGTGCCATCGGGACAGAGAAAGAGACCCAGTACTTC.

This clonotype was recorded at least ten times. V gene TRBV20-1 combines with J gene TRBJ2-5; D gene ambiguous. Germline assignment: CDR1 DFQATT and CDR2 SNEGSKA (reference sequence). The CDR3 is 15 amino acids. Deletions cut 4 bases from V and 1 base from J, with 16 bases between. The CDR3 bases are TGCAGTGCTATATCAACGGGTCGTAGCCAAGAGACCCAGTACTTC. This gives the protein CSAISTGRSQETQYF.

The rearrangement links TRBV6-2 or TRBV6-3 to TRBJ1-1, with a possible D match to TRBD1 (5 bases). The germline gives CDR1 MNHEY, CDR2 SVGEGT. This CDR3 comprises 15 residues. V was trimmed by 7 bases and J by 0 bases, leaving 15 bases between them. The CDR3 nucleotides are TGTGCCAGCACCCGGACAAGACCTTTGAACACTGAAGCTTTCTTT. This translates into CASTRTRPLNTEAFF.

CDR3 residues: CATPPRTGSETQYF. In DNA, the CDR3 is TGTGCCACCCCTCCTAGGACAGGGAGTGAGACCCAGTACTTC. The V gene is TRBV24-1, the J gene TRBJ2-5, with 8 bases matching TRBD1. The CDR3 contains 14 residues. V was pared by 9 bases and J by 5 bases, with 10 bases of the junction left unmatched. Germline V gives CDR1 KGHDR, CDR2 SFDVKD.

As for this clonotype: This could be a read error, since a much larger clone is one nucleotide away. The DNA of the CDR3 is TGTGCCAGCAGTTTGAAGACTAGAGGGAGGTACGAGCAGTACTTC. The encoded protein is CASSLKTRGRYEQYF. This rearrangement joins TRBV12-3 or TRBV12-4 to TRBJ2-7; the D gene is possibly TRBD2 (6 bases). This CDR3 has 15 residues. Trimming stripped 3 bases from V and 4 bases from J, with 16 bases between.

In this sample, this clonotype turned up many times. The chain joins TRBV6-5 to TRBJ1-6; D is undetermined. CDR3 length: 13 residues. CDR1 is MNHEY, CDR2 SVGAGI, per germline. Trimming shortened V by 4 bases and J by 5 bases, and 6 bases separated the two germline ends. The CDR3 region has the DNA TGTGCCAGCAGTTCCATAGATAATTCACCCCTCCACTTT. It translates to CASSSIDNSPLHF.

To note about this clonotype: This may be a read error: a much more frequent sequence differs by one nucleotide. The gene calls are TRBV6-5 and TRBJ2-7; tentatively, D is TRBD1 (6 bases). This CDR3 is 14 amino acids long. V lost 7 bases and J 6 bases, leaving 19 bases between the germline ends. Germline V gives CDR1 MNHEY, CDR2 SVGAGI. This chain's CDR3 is CASNPTGGMGEQYF. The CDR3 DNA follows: TGTGCCAGCAACCCGACAGGTGGGATGGGCGAGCAGTACTTC.

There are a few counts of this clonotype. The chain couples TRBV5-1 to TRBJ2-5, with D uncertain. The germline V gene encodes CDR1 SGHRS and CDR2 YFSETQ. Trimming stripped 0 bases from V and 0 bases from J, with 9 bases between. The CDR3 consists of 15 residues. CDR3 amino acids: CASSLALTYQETQYF. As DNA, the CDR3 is TGCGCCAGCAGCTTGGCGCTCACGTACCAAGAGACCCAGTACTTC. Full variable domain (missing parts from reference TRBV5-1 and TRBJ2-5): KAGVTQTPRYLIKTRGQQVTLSCSPISGHRSVSWYQQTPGQGLQFLFEYFSETQRNKGNFPGRFSGRQFSNSRSEMNVSTLELGDSALYLCASSLALTYQETQYFGPGTRLLVL.

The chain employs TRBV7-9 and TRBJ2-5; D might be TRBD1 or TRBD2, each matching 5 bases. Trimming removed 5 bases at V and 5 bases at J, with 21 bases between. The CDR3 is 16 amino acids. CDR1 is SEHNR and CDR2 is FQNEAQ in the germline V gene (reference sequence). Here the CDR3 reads CASSVSGWDGAETQYF. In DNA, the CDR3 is TGTGCCAGCAGCGTATCCGGTTGGGACGGGGCTGAGACCCAGTACTTC. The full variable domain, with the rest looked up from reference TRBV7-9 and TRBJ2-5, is DTGVSQNPRHKITKRGQNVTFRCDPISEHNRLYWYRQTLGQGPEFLTYFQNEAQLEKSRLLSDRFSAERPKGSFSTLEIQRTEQGDSAMYLCASSVSGWDGAETQYFGPGTRLLVL.

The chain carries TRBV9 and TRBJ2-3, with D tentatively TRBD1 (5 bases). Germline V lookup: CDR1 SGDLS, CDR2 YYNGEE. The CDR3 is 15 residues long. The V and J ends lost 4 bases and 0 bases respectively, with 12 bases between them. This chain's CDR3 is CASSLRQGSTDTQYF. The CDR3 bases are TGTGCCAGCAGCCTCCGGCAGGGAAGCACAGATACGCAGTATTTT.

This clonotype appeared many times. CDR3 amino acids: CASSVITEAFF. CDR3 sequence (DNA): TGTGCCAGCAGTGTCATAACTGAAGCTTTCTTT. The chain links TRBV6-1 to TRBJ1-1; D unresolved. V lost 4 bases and J 5 bases, leaving 5 bases between the germline ends. Germline V gives CDR1 MNHNS, CDR2 SASEGT. The CDR3 sequence is 11 residues long.